One and the same sample provided the 22 T cell receptor beta chains below, sequenced in a study of T-cell reconstitution after alpha-beta-depleted transplantation in children. TCRbeta library construction was performed incorporating unique molecular identifiers. MiXCR, run by TCRdb on the PCR reads, gives a single entry per CDR3 protein. The sample has about 980,000 distinct CDR3 sequences; less than 30% are singletons. Material: PBMCs, mostly from graft donor cells, obtained 360 days after TCRalphabeta/CD19-depleted stem cell transplant. The receptors were sampled from a boy in the first two years of life who had a stem cell transplant for SCID, so the T cells may come from the graft donor.

This sequence joins TRBV12-3 or TRBV12-4 and TRBJ1-1; D might be TRBD1 (6 bases). The CDR3 is 14 residues long. V was shortened by 3 bases and J by 3 bases, with 11 bases between the two germline ends. Written as DNA, the CDR3 is TGTGCCAGCAGTTTGGGGGGGCGTTACACTGAAGCTTTCTTT. It is translated as CASSLGGRYTEAFF.

The rearrangement joins TRBV20-1 to TRBJ2-1, with D possibly called TRBD1 or TRBD2 (6 bases each). V was trimmed by 1 base and J by 3 bases, leaving 10 bases between them. Germline V gene data show CDR1 as DFQATT and CDR2 as SNEGSKA (reference sequence). CDR3 length equals 14 residues. In DNA, the CDR3 is TGCAGTGCTAGAGCGGGGGCCATCTACAATGAGCAGTTCTTC. Residues: CSARAGAIYNEQFF.

The V call is TRBV27, the J call TRBJ2-1, with 8 bases matching TRBD1. CDR3 length equals 15 residues. Trimming took 6 bases from V and 2 from J; bases not matched to a gene: 6. Germline CDR1 reads MNHEY; CDR2 reads SMNVEV (reference sequence). The CDR3 sequence is CASSTRDRPYNEQFF. CDR3 sequence (DNA): TGTGCCAGCAGCACCCGGGACAGGCCCTACAATGAGCAGTTCTTC.

The gene calls are TRBV7-9 and TRBJ1-2; D is unresolved. V was clipped by 3 bases and J by 4 bases, with 18 bases between them. The CDR3 has 16 amino acids. Germline-derived CDR1 and CDR2 are SEHNR and FQNEAQ (reference sequence). Here the CDR3 reads CASSFRKNGATYGYTF. The DNA for the CDR3 is TGTGCCAGCAGCTTTCGAAAAAACGGAGCCACCTATGGCTACACCTTC.

The rearrangement links TRBV29-1 to TRBJ2-4, with D possibly being TRBD1 (6 bases). Germline CDR1 and CDR2: SQVTM and ANQGSEA. The germline V and J ends were trimmed by 3 bases and 0 bases, with 21 bases remaining between them. The CDR3 is made up of 18 amino acids. CDR3 residues: CSVELGAPLSLAKNIQYF. CDR3 coding DNA: TGCAGCGTTGAGCTGGGGGCCCCGCTTTCACTAGCCAAAAACATTCAGTACTTC.

The chain carries TRBV29-1 and TRBJ1-2, with D unclear. The germline gives CDR1 SQVTM, CDR2 ANQGSEA. There are 14 residues in the CDR3. Trimming shortened V by 6 bases and J by 1 base, and 15 bases separated the two germline ends. CDR3 sequence reads: CSVPDGRNNYGYTF. DNA for the CDR3: TGCAGCGTCCCGGACGGCCGGAATAACTATGGCTACACCTTC.

The rearrangement joins TRBV4-2 to TRBJ2-2, with 7 nucleotides matching TRBD2. Germline V gene lookup returns CDR1 LGHNA and CDR2 YNFKEQ. V trimming: 0 bases; J trimming: 3 bases; junction bases outside the gene matches: 1. This CDR3 is built from 15 residues. DNA of the CDR3: TGTGCCAGCAGCCAAGACGCGGGGGACACCGGGGAGCTGTTTTTT. Protein sequence: CASSQDAGDTGELFF.

This rearrangement joins TRBV3-1 to TRBJ1-5, with D possibly being TRBD1 (5 bases). Trimming pared 1 base from V and 4 bases from J, leaving 11 bases between. The CDR3 contains 15 residues. The V gene's germline CDR1 is LGHDT and CDR2 YNNKEL (reference sequence). The CDR3 sequence: CASSQALGGNQPQHF. The CDR3 region has the DNA TGTGCCAGCAGCCAAGCCCTGGGGGGGAATCAGCCCCAGCATTTT.

J is TRBJ2-3 and V is TRBV3-1; D is possibly TRBD1 (5 bases). This CDR3 has 16 residues. Trimming cost V 3 bases and J 1 base, with 14 bases left between them. Per the germline V gene, CDR1 is LGHDT and CDR2 is YNNKEL (reference sequence). The CDR3: CASSHAMGLRTDTQYF. The CDR3 nucleotides read TGTGCCAGCAGCCATGCCATGGGGCTGCGCACAGATACGCAGTATTTT.

This clonotype was seen repeatedly, ten times or more. The rearrangement joins TRBV10-3 to TRBJ2-2; 7 bases fit TRBD1. V was clipped by 3 bases and J by 5 bases; unmatched bases: 6. Per germline, CDR1 ENHRY and CDR2 SYGVKD. The CDR3 spans 15 residues. The CDR3 DNA sequence: TGTGCCATCAGTGATTTAACCAGGGGGACCGGGGAGCTGTTTTTT. It is translated as CAISDLTRGTGELFF.

The CDR3 nucleotides read TGCGCCAGCAGTGAGGTAGCGGGGGCCTACACAGATACGCAGTATTTT. Protein sequence: CASSEVAGAYTDTQYF. The chain has TRBV10-2 and TRBJ2-3, with TRBD2 matching 9 bases. V lost 2 bases to trimming and J lost 2 bases; unmatched junction nucleotides: 5. The V gene's germline CDR1 is WSHSY and CDR2 SAAADI. The CDR3 runs 16 residues.

This clonotype was observed a handful of times. The chain is built from TRBV7-8 and TRBJ1-4, with D possibly matching TRBD1 (6 bases). Germline V gene sequence: CDR1 SGHVS, CDR2 FQNEAQ. The CDR3 runs 15 residues. Between the trimmed V and J ends, which lost 5 bases and 5 bases, there was a span of 15 bases. The CDR3 DNA sequence: TGTGCCAGCAGCCCCCAGACAGGATTCAATGAAAAACTGTTTTTT. Protein sequence: CASSPQTGFNEKLFF.

This chain uses TRBV7-6 with TRBJ2-7; a weak D match, TRBD2 (7 bases). CDR1 is SGHVS, CDR2 FNYEAQ, per germline. The CDR3 contains 14 residues. V shed 5 bases and J shed 5 bases, with 16 bases lying between them. CDR3 DNA: TGTGCCAGCAGCCTCAGGGGAGGGTTCGACGAGCAGTACTTC. The encoded protein is CASSLRGGFDEQYF.

As DNA, the CDR3 is TGCGCCAGCAGCTTGTGGCCAGCGAACACTGAAGCTTTCTTT. It encodes CASSLWPANTEAFF. The chain is built from TRBV5-1 and TRBJ1-1; the D is unclear. This CDR3 spans 14 amino acids. The germline V gene has CDR1 SGHRS and CDR2 YFSETQ. Trimming cost V 1 base and J 1 base, with 8 bases left between them.

This clonotype showed up just once. The chain links TRBV2 to TRBJ2-7, with 7 positions matching TRBD1. Germline trimming cut 8 bases from V and 6 bases from J; bases unmatched to any gene: 7. Looked up from germline, CDR1 is SNHLY and CDR2 is FYNNEI. The CDR3 has 12 residues. The CDR3: CASGTTGLEQYF. CDR3 DNA: TGTGCCAGCGGAACGACAGGGCTCGAGCAGTACTTC.

The rearrangement uses TRBV7-9 and TRBJ2-7; the D is unclear. From germline, CDR1 is SEHNR and CDR2 FQNEAQ (reference sequence). V was clipped by 8 bases and J by 0 bases, with 11 bases between them. This CDR3 has 13 amino acids. CDR3 sequence: CASQGRYSYEQYF. The CDR3 DNA sequence: TGTGCCAGCCAAGGACGGTACTCCTACGAGCAGTACTTC.

This clonotype was seen a handful of times. The CDR3: CASSFVGGAATEAFF. Here the CDR3 DNA reads TGCGCCAGCAGCTTTGTCGGGGGCGCGGCCACTGAAGCTTTCTTT. This chain connects TRBV5-1 to TRBJ1-1; D may be TRBD1 (6 bases). V dropped 2 bases and J dropped 4 bases, with 15 bases sitting between them. The germline V gene encodes CDR1 SGHRS and CDR2 YFSETQ. This CDR3 comprises 15 residues.

This clonotype showed up just a few times. This chain links TRBV10-3 with TRBJ2-1; D not resolved. The CDR3 runs 15 residues. V dropped 3 bases and J dropped 0 bases, with 9 bases sitting between them. Germline V lookup: CDR1 ENHRY, CDR2 SYGVKD. CDR3 region: CAISERSASYNEQFF. For the CDR3, the DNA is TGTGCCATCAGTGAACGGTCGGCCTCCTACAATGAGCAGTTCTTC.

This clonotype has more than one count but fewer than ten. V is TRBV5-5 and J is TRBJ2-5, with 8 bases lining up with TRBD1. CDR1 SGHKS and CDR2 YYEKEE come from the germline V gene (reference sequence). J was trimmed by 2 bases and V by 4 bases; bases with no gene match: 4. The CDR3 loop spans 14 amino acids. The CDR3 is CASSAGQGQETQYF. The DNA of the CDR3 is TGTGCCAGCAGCGCCGGACAGGGACAAGAGACCCAGTACTTC.

The chain has TRBV9 and TRBJ2-3; either TRBD1 or TRBD2 may supply D (5 bases each). V lost 0 bases and J 2 bases, leaving 10 bases between the germline ends. Germline V CDR1 and CDR2: SGDLS, YYNGEE. The CDR3 spans 15 residues. The CDR3 region is CASSVVSGTTDTQYF. The CDR3 DNA follows: TGTGCCAGCAGCGTAGTATCTGGGACCACAGATACGCAGTATTTT.

The rearrangement uses TRBV25-1 and TRBJ1-1; 10 bases are a match to TRBD1. This CDR3 contains 14 residues. The V and J ends lost 4 bases and 5 bases, in that order; junction bases with no gene match: 4. Germline V gene data show CDR1 as MGHDK and CDR2 as SYGVNS. The CDR3: CASSVGTGATEAFF. The CDR3 region has the DNA TGTGCCAGCAGTGTCGGGACAGGGGCGACTGAAGCTTTCTTT.

In its sample, this clonotype was seen a few times. The chain joins TRBV15 to TRBJ2-1, with D perhaps matching TRBD2 (5 bases). Germline-derived CDR1 and CDR2 are LNHNV and YYDKDF (reference sequence). Trimming pared 8 bases from V and 4 bases from J, leaving 12 bases between. The CDR3 consists of 13 residues. CDR3: CATAVEGYNEQFF. CDR3 nucleotides: TGTGCCACCGCGGTAGAGGGATACAATGAGCAGTTCTTC.